This T cell receptor (beta chain) was sequenced during a study of blood T cells in healthy people across ages. The use of a sample-barcoded 5' primer and a J-beta primer mix characterized a second PCR of roughly 6 to 11 cycles. One entry per CDR3 protein results from TCRdb running MiXCR on the 5' RACE reads. Of a few hundred thousand distinct CDR3 sequences in the sample, 52% are singletons; the top ten hold 45% to 65%. CDR1 DFQATT and CDR2 SNEGSKA come from the germline V gene (reference sequence). V lost 0 bases to trimming and J lost 2 bases, with 11 bases between them. CDR3 length: 14 residues. The study, taken as a whole, reports: The study regarded diversity estimates from one million T cells as underestimates.

A remark on this clonotype: What it recognizes is unknown.

This clonotype was obtained from a man aged 55 to 69 in good health. The source material was blood. This chain uses TRBV20-1 with TRBJ2-7, with D perhaps given as TRBD1 or TRBD2 (5 bases each). This CDR3 reads CSARDQGGPYEQYF. The CDR3 nucleotides read TGCAGTGCTAGAGACCAGGGCGGGCCCTACGAGCAGTACTTC.